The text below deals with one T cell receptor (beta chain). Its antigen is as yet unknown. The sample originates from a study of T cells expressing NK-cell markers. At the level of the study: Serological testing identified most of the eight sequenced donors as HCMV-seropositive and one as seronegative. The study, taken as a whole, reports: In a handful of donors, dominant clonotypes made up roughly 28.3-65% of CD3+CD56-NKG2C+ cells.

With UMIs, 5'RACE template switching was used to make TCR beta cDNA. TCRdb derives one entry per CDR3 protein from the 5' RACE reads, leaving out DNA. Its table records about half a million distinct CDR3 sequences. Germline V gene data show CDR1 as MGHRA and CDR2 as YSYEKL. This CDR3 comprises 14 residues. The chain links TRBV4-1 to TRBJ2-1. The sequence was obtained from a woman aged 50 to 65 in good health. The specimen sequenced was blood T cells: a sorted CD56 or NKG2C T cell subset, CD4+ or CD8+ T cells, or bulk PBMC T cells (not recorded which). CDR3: CASSQPRRANEQFF.